Presented here are 31 T cell receptor beta chains from one specimen sequenced in a study of a mutant IDH1 vaccine in newly diagnosed glioma. Time point described: week 47, end of study. Each dose of the vaccine consisted of 300 ug of mutant IDH1 20-mer peptide, with topical imiquimod. Profiling relied on immunoSEQ multiplex PCR, and the TCRdb table lists in-frame clones only, not all of them. The repertoire holds around 94,000 clones, with around nine tenths as singletons. These receptors are not linked to any known antigen. The sequencing here drew on PBMCs, taken from a glioma patient whose treatment included an IDH1 peptide vaccine. These receptors originate from a woman in her 50s with glioma.

The chain carries TRBV11-3 and TRBJ1-1; D gene ambiguous. Trimming stripped 6 bases from V and 8 bases from J, with 10 bases between. CDR1 and CDR2 (germline): SGHNT, YENEEA. The CDR3 is 11 residues long. CDR3 sequence reads: CASSDGGEAFF. CDR3 in DNA: TGTGCCAGCAGTGACGGCGGCGAAGCTTTCTTT.

V gene TRBV2 combines with J gene TRBJ2-3, with 10 nucleotides matching TRBD1. Germline V gene sequence: CDR1 SNHLY, CDR2 FYNNEI. The CDR3 sequence is 14 residues long. Losses at the gene ends were 8 bases for V and 3 bases for J; bases not matched to a gene: 5. The CDR3 bases are TGTGCCAGCGACCGGGACAGGGGAACAGATACGCAGTATTTT. Translating it yields CASDRDRGTDTQYF.

This chain connects TRBV18 to TRBJ2-7, with D possibly being TRBD1 (5 bases). V gave up 3 bases and J gave up 2 bases, with 14 bases separating them. CDR3 size: 15 residues. Germline CDR1 and CDR2: KGHSH and LQKENI. The CDR3 spells CASSPDTNSPYEQYF. Written as DNA, the CDR3 is TGTGCCAGCTCACCGGACACTAACTCGCCCTACGAGCAGTACTTC. Variable domain in full (rest from reference TRBV18 and TRBJ2-7): NAGVMQNPRHLVRRRGQEARLRCSPMKGHSHVYWYRQLPEEGLKFMVYLQKENIIDESGMPKERFSAEFPKEGPSILRIQQVVRGDSAAYFCASSPDTNSPYEQYFGPGTRLTVT.

V gene TRBV9 combines with J gene TRBJ1-1; 7 nucleotides line up with TRBD1. Per germline, CDR1 SGDLS and CDR2 YYNGEE. V shed 3 bases, J shed 0 bases, and the junction held 2 bases outside the gene matches. The CDR3 runs 14 residues. This CDR3 is CASSAGTVNTEAFF. CDR3 DNA: TGTGCCAGCAGCGCCGGGACAGTGAACACTGAAGCTTTCTTT. Combining the CDR3 with reference TRBV9 and TRBJ1-1 gives the whole variable domain DSGVTQTPKHLITATGQRVTLRCSPRSGDLSVYWYQQSLDQGLQFLIQYYNGEERAKGNILERFSAQQFPDLHSELNLSSLELGDSALYFCASSAGTVNTEAFFGQGTRLTVV.

The V gene is TRBV27, the J gene TRBJ2-1; a weak D match, TRBD1 (5 bases). CDR1 and CDR2 (germline): MNHEY, SMNVEV (reference sequence). The CDR3 consists of 16 residues. With 5 bases removed from V and 3 bases from J, the gap between germline ends came to 17 bases. For the CDR3, the DNA is TGTGCCAGCAGTACCCATATCGCAGACAGCTACAATGAGCAGTTCTTC. Translation gives CASSTHIADSYNEQFF.

V gene TRBV27 combines with J gene TRBJ1-4; D not resolved. Germline V CDR1 and CDR2: MNHEY, SMNVEV (reference sequence). Trimming pared 6 bases from V and 5 bases from J, leaving 13 bases between. CDR3 length: 14 amino acids. CDR3 in amino acids: CASRGIQLNEKLFF. The CDR3 coding sequence is TGTGCCAGCAGGGGGATACAGCTGAATGAAAAACTGTTTTTT.

This sequence joins TRBV6-5 and TRBJ1-1; D uncertain. Germline V gene sequence: CDR1 MNHEY, CDR2 SVGAGI. The CDR3 spans 14 residues. Trimming shortened V by 0 bases and J by 7 bases, and 12 bases separated the two germline ends. CDR3 DNA: TGTGCCAGCAGTTACTCAGCCCCACAGCTTGAAGCTTTCTTT. This sequence encodes CASSYSAPQLEAFF.

The CDR3, as DNA: TGTGCCAGCGGTGGGAGTTCTGGCACTGAAGCTTTCTTT. Translation: CASGGSSGTEAFF. The rearrangement uses TRBV28 and TRBJ1-1; no clear D gene. CDR1 and CDR2 (germline): MDHEN, SYDVKM. The CDR3 has 13 amino acids. Trimming took off 8 bases at V and 4 bases at J, with 14 bases between the two ends.

The V and J genes are TRBV5-5 and TRBJ2-5, with a weak D call TRBD2 (5 bases). The length of the CDR3 is 14 residues. Germline V gene lookup returns CDR1 SGHKS and CDR2 YYEKEE (reference sequence). V lost 6 bases and J lost 2, with 14 bases in between. CDR3: CASTPLAGQETQYF. CDR3 DNA: TGTGCCAGCACCCCCCTGGCGGGTCAAGAGACCCAGTACTTC.

The chain is built from TRBV11-3 and TRBJ2-4; D unclear. With 1 base removed from V and 3 bases from J, the gap between germline ends came to 4 bases. The CDR3 runs 13 residues. Germline V gives CDR1 SGHNT, CDR2 YENEEA. In nucleotides, the CDR3 is TGTGCCAGCAGCTTAGGACACAAAAACATTCAGTACTTC. It yields the protein CASSLGHKNIQYF.

The chain uses TRBV6-5 and TRBJ2-5; 8 bases agree with TRBD2. The DNA end is a closer match to TRBJ2-7, so the J assignment may be wrong. CDR3 size: 15 residues. Germline V gene data show CDR1 as MNHEY and CDR2 as SVGAGI. Here the CDR3 DNA reads TGTGCCAGCAGTTACACAACTAGCGGTGGCTACGAGCAGTACTTC. As protein: CASSYTTSGGYEQYF.

This rearrangement joins TRBV6-1 to TRBJ2-2; 13 nucleotides align to TRBD2. CDR1 is MNHNS, CDR2 SASEGT, per germline. V shed 3 bases, J shed 4 bases, and the junction held 8 bases outside the gene matches. This CDR3 is built from 18 residues. CDR3 coding DNA: TGTGCCAGCAGTGACGGACTAGCGGGAGTCGTAGGCACCGGGGAGCTGTTTTTT. Its translation is CASSDGLAGVVGTGELFF.

The chain is built from TRBV18 and TRBJ2-3, with D possibly TRBD1 on 6 matching bases. Germline loops: CDR1 KGHSH, CDR2 LQKENI. The V and J ends lost 3 bases and 2 bases respectively, with 18 bases between them. The CDR3 is made up of 17 amino acids. CDR3 sequence (DNA): TGTGCCAGCTCACCCTCACAGGGTGTCCACTCCACAGATACGCAGTATTTT. This translates into CASSPSQGVHSTDTQYF.

The gene calls are TRBV18 and TRBJ2-7; 11 bases fit TRBD1. This CDR3 contains 16 residues. Trimming removed 4 bases from V and 3 bases from J; junction bases left unmatched: 8. Germline values: CDR1 KGHSH, CDR2 LQKENI. For the CDR3, the DNA is TGTGCCAGCTCACTTCCGGGGACAGGGGGAAACTACGAGCAGTACTTC. Its protein is CASSLPGTGGNYEQYF.

The genes are TRBV10-3 and TRBJ2-2; D is unclear. V was pared by 8 bases and J by 3 bases, with 4 bases between. Per the germline V gene, CDR1 is ENHRY and CDR2 is SYGVKD. The CDR3 length is 11 residues. Written as DNA, the CDR3 is TGTGCCATCGGGGACACCGGGGAGCTGTTTTTT. This sequence encodes CAIGDTGELFF.

This clone was detected only once. The chain has TRBV28 and TRBJ2-5; 7 nucleotides match TRBD1. The DNA matches TRBJ2-7 better at its end, which makes the J call doubtful. This CDR3 region has 13 residues. Germline CDR1 and CDR2: MDHEN and SYDVKM. The CDR3 protein is CASRPGQNYEQYF. In nucleotides, the CDR3 is TGTGCCAGCAGACCGGGACAGAACTACGAGCAGTACTTC.

The V gene is TRBV5-5, the J gene TRBJ1-1; TRBD1 matches 9 bases. The CDR3 has 15 residues. The ends lost 0 bases at V and 5 bases at J; junction bases unmatched: 5. The germline gives CDR1 SGHKS, CDR2 YYEKEE (reference sequence). The CDR3 spells CASSLALTGGTEAFF. The CDR3 DNA sequence: TGTGCCAGCAGCTTGGCGCTGACAGGGGGGACTGAAGCTTTCTTT. Full variable domain (missing parts from reference TRBV5-5 and TRBJ1-1): DAGVTQSPTHLIKTRGQQVTLRCSPISGHKSVSWYQQVLGQGPQFIFQYYEKEERGRGNFPDRFSARQFPNYSSELNVNALLLGDSALYLCASSLALTGGTEAFFGQGTRLTVV.

This clone is a singleton in its sample. V usage is TRBV27 and J usage is TRBJ1-5; D gene ambiguous. Trimming removed 4 bases at V and 4 bases at J, with 5 bases between. Per the germline V gene, CDR1 is MNHEY and CDR2 is SMNVEV (reference sequence). The CDR3 is 12 residues long. In DNA, the CDR3 is TGTGCCAGCAGTTCCGGAAATCAGCCCCAGCATTTT. This encodes CASSSGNQPQHF.

This chain connects TRBV2 to TRBJ1-1, with D unclear. CDR3 length: 14 amino acids. The V end lost 3 bases, the J end lost 3 bases, and 11 bases lay between the germline ends. Germline loops: CDR1 SNHLY, CDR2 FYNNEI. CDR3 protein: CASSEAQTDTEAFF. CDR3 sequence (DNA): TGTGCCAGCAGTGAGGCTCAGACGGACACTGAAGCTTTCTTT.

V and J are TRBV27 and TRBJ1-5, with 8 bases aligning to TRBD1. Germline trimming cut 5 bases from V and 5 bases from J; bases unmatched to any gene: 14. Looked up from germline, CDR1 is MNHEY and CDR2 is SMNVEV (reference sequence). This CDR3 contains 17 residues. Here the CDR3 DNA reads TGTGCCAGCAGTCAGACAGGGGTATCGGTATATTATCAGCCCCAGCATTTT. This encodes CASSQTGVSVYYQPQHF.

The gene calls are TRBV6-5 and TRBJ2-1, with D possibly being TRBD1 (5 bases). The germline V gene has CDR1 MNHEY and CDR2 SVGAGI. Trimming shortened V by 4 bases and J by 1 base, and 11 bases separated the two germline ends. This CDR3 has 15 residues. CDR3 DNA sequence: TGTGCCAGCAGTTCTCAGGGATCTTCCTACAATGAGCAGTTCTTC. It encodes CASSSQGSSYNEQFF.

This clone came up a few times. This chain uses TRBV6-1 with TRBJ1-5; D call uncertain. Trimming removed 1 base from V and 7 bases from J, with 8 bases in between. Germline V gives CDR1 MNHNS, CDR2 SASEGT. The CDR3 loop spans 13 amino acids. The CDR3 DNA reads as TGTGCCAGCAGTGAAGTGTTTGTACAGCCCCAGCATTTT. It yields the protein CASSEVFVQPQHF.

The chain combines TRBV18 with TRBJ2-7; 8 bases agree with TRBD2. This CDR3 has 15 residues. CDR1 and CDR2 (germline): KGHSH, LQKENI. The ends lost 3 bases at V and 5 bases at J; junction bases unmatched: 9. The CDR3 DNA sequence: TGTGCCAGCTCACCCCTACGGGAGGGCCGGCACGAGCAGTACTTC. Translation gives CASSPLREGRHEQYF. Full variable domain (rest looked up from reference TRBV18 and TRBJ2-7): NAGVMQNPRHLVRRRGQEARLRCSPMKGHSHVYWYRQLPEEGLKFMVYLQKENIIDESGMPKERFSAEFPKEGPSILRIQQVVRGDSAAYFCASSPLREGRHEQYFGPGTRLTVT.

In DNA, the CDR3 is TGTGCCAGCAGTGAAGCTTACGGTGCCTACGAGCAGTACTTC. Amino acid sequence: CASSEAYGAYEQYF. The rearrangement links TRBV6-1 to TRBJ2-7; D gene unclear. V lost 0 bases to trimming and J lost 2 bases, with 8 bases between them. In germline, CDR1 is MNHNS, CDR2 SASEGT. CDR3 length: 14 amino acids.

The chain employs TRBV7-3 and TRBJ2-3, with 9 nucleotides matching TRBD2. This CDR3 comprises 18 residues. Germline lookup yields CDR1 SGHTA and CDR2 FQGTGA. Trimming took 1 base from V and 0 from J; bases not matched to a gene: 8. CDR3 sequence (DNA): TGTGCCAGCAGCTTAATTTTAGAAGCGGGAGGCAGCACAGATACGCAGTATTTT. Translated, it gives CASSLILEAGGSTDTQYF.

The chain is built from TRBV10-3 and TRBJ2-5, with TRBD2 matching over 10 bases. This CDR3 has 16 residues. V lost 3 bases and J lost 5; bases outside the gene matches: 9. Germline CDR1 reads ENHRY; CDR2 reads SYGVKD. The CDR3 DNA sequence: TGTGCCATCAGTGATGGAAGCGGGAGGGCCGATGAGACCCAGTACTTC. Encoded protein: CAISDGSGRADETQYF.

V usage is TRBV6-5 and J usage is TRBJ2-3; D remains unclear. The CDR3 totals 15 residues. With 0 bases removed from V and 2 bases from J, the gap between germline ends came to 9 bases. Germline V gene data show CDR1 as MNHEY and CDR2 as SVGAGI. The CDR3 region is CASSYSESFTDTQYF. The CDR3 DNA follows: TGTGCCAGCAGTTACTCGGAAAGTTTCACAGATACGCAGTATTTT.

The chain carries TRBV2 and TRBJ1-5; 7 bases fit TRBD1. Germline V gene data show CDR1 as SNHLY and CDR2 as FYNNEI. CDR3 length: 14 amino acids. V shed 3 bases, J shed 3 bases, and the junction held 2 bases outside the gene matches. The DNA of the CDR3 is TGTGCCAGCAGTGAGGGACAGATCAATCAGCCCCAGCATTTT. Translating gives CASSEGQINQPQHF.

V gene TRBV7-3 combines with J gene TRBJ2-5; the match to TRBD2 covers 10 bases. There are 15 residues in the CDR3. J lost 3 bases, V lost 3 bases, and 4 bases had no gene match. Per the germline V gene, CDR1 is SGHTA and CDR2 is FQGTGA. The CDR3 is CASSFLAGGKETQYF. The CDR3 coding sequence is TGTGCCAGCAGCTTTTTAGCGGGAGGAAAAGAGACCCAGTACTTC.

The chain combines TRBV27 with TRBJ2-3; tentatively, D is TRBD1 or TRBD2 (6 bases each). V shed 7 bases and J shed 0 bases, with 17 bases lying between them. Germline lookup yields CDR1 MNHEY and CDR2 SMNVEV (reference sequence). The CDR3 runs to 16 residues. The CDR3 region is CASTGGRRPSTDTQYF. CDR3 nucleotides: TGTGCCAGCACCGGGGGCCGGCGCCCGAGCACAGATACGCAGTATTTT.

This chain connects TRBV18 to TRBJ1-2; the match to TRBD1 covers 10 bases. This CDR3 region has 16 residues. In germline, CDR1 is KGHSH, CDR2 LQKENI. The J segment lost 5 bases and the V segment lost 2 bases, leaving 8 bases of the junction unmatched. CDR3 sequence: CASSPGTGASWYGYTF. CDR3 in DNA: TGTGCCAGCTCACCAGGGACAGGGGCCTCCTGGTATGGCTACACCTTC.